This is a list of T cell receptor beta chains from one sample in a study of control samples from healthy donors and cancer patients. TCRdb keeps only in-frame clones here, not all; method: immunoSEQ multiplex PCR. This sample has about 140,000 clones, with more than 85% found just once. The sample consisted of blood. The receptors derive from a man between 25 and 39 years old in good health. CDR3s leave out the opening cysteine and the closing phenylalanine or tryptophan. A D gene is named only where the DNA matches it firmly.

TRBV7-2	TRBD1	TRBJ1-6	ASSPGTGASPLH
TRBV19	-	TRBJ1-1	ASSIPGGGSEAF
TRBV5-4	TRBD2	TRBJ2-1	ASSFLTSGNNEQF
TRBV10-2	-	TRBJ2-2	ASSETFNTGELF
TRBV19	TRBD2	TRBJ2-2	ASGTGGNTGELF
TRBV5-4	TRBD1	TRBJ2-3	ASRRDRGDTQY
TRBV5-1	-	TRBJ1-1	ASSPTTGYTEAF
TRBV19	TRBD1	TRBJ2-7	ASSSGQVVYEQY
TRBV5-1	-	TRBJ2-3	ASSIGTRRTDTQY
TRBV19	TRBD1	TRBJ1-4	ATGTGYSTNEKLF
TRBV19	-	TRBJ2-1	ASSIDQGDEQF
TRBV9	-	TRBJ1-1	ASSVENQLNTEAF
TRBV6-5	-	TRBJ2-3	ADGEDTQY
TRBV19	TRBD1	TRBJ2-2	ASMVQGAGRDTGELF
TRBV6-5	-	TRBJ1-1	ASSYRTVNTEAF
TRBV15	-	TRBJ1-6	ATSRSDRIWGSPLH
TRBV11-2	-	TRBJ1-5	ASSLDILQPQH
TRBV19	-	TRBJ2-7	ASRKSRDGSYEQY
TRBV7-9	-	TRBJ1-4	ASTPNEKLF
TRBV7-2	TRBD2	TRBJ2-7	ASSLEVLAGGRIYEQY
TRBV5-5	-	TRBJ1-4	ASSFDRDEKLF
TRBV6-5	-	TRBJ1-2	ASSHDDDGYT
TRBV7-9	-	TRBJ1-2	ASTYRGGRGYT
TRBV11-2	-	TRBJ1-1	ASSLGLGHPGSTEAF
TRBV29-1	-	TRBJ1-2	SGRETYGYT
TRBV27	-	TRBJ2-7	ASSLGTAHIEQY
TRBV2	-	TRBJ1-1	ASHDPPTRDTEAF
TRBV1	-	TRBJ2-7	TSSQAPLSGQYEQY
TRBV18	-	TRBJ1-5	ASSQTPSQGYSNQPQH
TRBV9	TRBD1	TRBJ1-1	ASSLQGRNTEAF
TRBV30	-	TRBJ1-2	AWSVRGWTELNTPL
TRBV9	-	TRBJ2-3	AKTNGEEENTQY
TRBV9	-	TRBJ2-3	ASSVGVGPTDTQY
TRBV3-1/TRBV3-2	-	TRBJ1-1	ASSQWSEAF
TRBV5-6	-	TRBJ1-2	ASSSSGGNYGYT
TRBV4-2	TRBD1	TRBJ1-5	ASSRIDRENNQPQH
TRBV24-1	-	TRBJ1-6	ATSDGVPNSPLH
TRBV6-5	-	TRBJ2-3	ASSPGAASTDTQY
TRBV10-3	-	TRBJ1-1	AISESLGDLNTEAF
TRBV27	-	TRBJ2-7	ASSLRGKTNYEQY
TRBV28	-	TRBJ1-6	ASIGILSYNSPLH
TRBV13	-	TRBJ2-7	ASSKRGQSEQY
TRBV7-2	-	TRBJ1-1	ASSLLGVNTEAF
TRBV30	TRBD1	TRBJ2-1	AWSQQGSSYNEQF
TRBV9	TRBD2	TRBJ2-3	ASSEFSGDTDTQY
TRBV6-5	-	TRBJ2-1	ASSPPGGASREQF
TRBV7-8	-	TRBJ2-7	ASSPLGLPGDEQY
TRBV29-1	-	TRBJ1-1	SAPGEHEAF
TRBV19	TRBD2	TRBJ2-1	ASNLAGKGNEQF
TRBV16	TRBD1	TRBJ2-7	ASSQSRGLTYEQY
TRBV30	TRBD1	TRBJ1-6	AWDLGTGLSPLH
TRBV19	TRBD1	TRBJ2-7	ASSRTGGGYEQY